This T cell receptor beta chain was obtained from a study of T-cell reconstitution after alpha-beta-depleted transplantation in children. With 7 bases removed from V and 8 bases from J, the gap between germline ends came to 12 bases. Germline-derived CDR1 and CDR2 are SGHRS and YFSETQ. The CDR3 is 12 residues long. The authors prepared the TCRbeta library with unique molecular identifiers. Each CDR3 protein is one row after TCRdb ran MiXCR on the PCR reads. Of 200,000 to 300,000 distinct CDR3 sequences in the sample, around 11% were seen once. In its sample, this clonotype was seen many times. Sequenced material: PBMCs from the stem cell graft donor, taken from the stem cell graft. The TCR sequence derives from a human donor who donated a stem cell graft to a child with acute lymphoblastic leukemia. The chain joins TRBV5-1 to TRBJ2-2; D call uncertain. The CDR3 loop reads CASGYMGGELFF. As DNA, the CDR3 is TGCGCCAGCGGCTACATGGGTGGGGAGCTGTTTTTT.